A single sample gave rise to the 25 T cell receptor beta chains below, sequenced in a study of blood T cell repertoires in COVID-19. Method: immunoSEQ multiplex PCR; TCRdb's copy keeps in-frame clones and lacks some. This sample has 65,000 to 85,000 clones, with about 86% found just once. Sequencing was carried out using peripheral blood. Receptors were obtained from a man in his forties or fifties with active COVID-19.

V is TRBV3-1 (or the pseudogene TRBV3-2) and J is TRBJ1-2, with D tentatively TRBD1 (5 bases). The germline CDR1 and CDR2 sequences are LGHDT and YNNKEL (reference sequence). The CDR3 loop spans 14 amino acids. Trimming removed 3 bases from V and 14 bases from J, with 22 bases in between. In nucleotides, the CDR3 is TGTGCCAGCAGCCAGGATATCGACAGTCCGGGAGAGACCTTC. Protein product: CASSQDIDSPGETF.

J is TRBJ2-1 and V is TRBV10-2; 9 positions agree with TRBD1. The CDR3 sequence is 14 residues long. The V segment lost 11 bases and the J segment 6 bases; nucleotides outside the gene matches: 11. Germline V gene lookup returns CDR1 WSHSY and CDR2 SAAADI. DNA for the CDR3: TGCGCCGCCGAGACAGGGGGAATCGGCAATGAGCAGTTCTTC. This codes for CAAETGGIGNEQFF.

The genes are TRBV5-8 and TRBJ2-7, with TRBD1 identical over 7 bases. The length of the CDR3 is 12 residues. The trim removed 5 bases at V and 11 bases at J, leaving 10 bases unmatched. Germline V lookup: CDR1 SGHTS, CDR2 YDEGEE. The CDR3 DNA reads as TGTGCCAGCAGTCTCCGACAGGGCTGGAAGTACTTC. It is translated as CASSLRQGWKYF.

This rearrangement joins TRBV2 to TRBJ1-5; the match to TRBD1 covers 7 bases. Per the germline V gene, CDR1 is SNHLY and CDR2 is FYNNEI. V lost 7 bases, J lost 1 base, and 1 base stayed unmatched. This CDR3 contains 13 residues. CDR3 nucleotide sequence: TGTGCCAGCACGGGACAGAGCAATCAGCCCCAGCATTTT. Translated, it gives CASTGQSNQPQHF.

This chain uses TRBV4-2 with TRBJ2-7, with a tentative D call TRBD1 (5 bases). The CDR3 runs to 18 residues. Germline CDR1 LGHNA, CDR2 YNFKEQ. V was clipped by 0 bases and J by 1 base, with 19 bases between them. The CDR3 DNA reads TGTGCCAGCAGCCAAGATACTTTGGGGCAGGCCCTTTCCTACGAGCAGTACTTC. Encoded protein: CASSQDTLGQALSYEQYF.

The rearrangement links TRBV7-8 to TRBJ1-2; TRBD1 agrees at 7 bases. CDR1 is SGHVS and CDR2 is FQNEAQ in the germline V gene. The CDR3 sequence is 14 residues long. The ends lost 6 bases at V and 4 bases at J; junction bases unmatched: 8. The CDR3, as DNA: TGTGCCAGCAGTTATACGACAGGGAGCTATGGCTACACCTTC. Translating gives CASSYTTGSYGYTF.

V and J are TRBV6-1 and TRBJ1-6; TRBD1 matches 8 bases. Germline V CDR1 and CDR2: MNHNS, SASEGT. This CDR3 is built from 15 residues. J gave up 9 bases and V 3 bases, and 7 bases lay outside the gene matches. CDR3 sequence (DNA): TGTGCCAGCAGTGACACCGGGACAGGAAGTTCACCCCTCCACTTT. Protein sequence: CASSDTGTGSSPLHF.

The J gene is TRBJ2-1, the V gene TRBV7-6; 8 bases map to TRBD2. This CDR3 contains 15 residues. J gave up 6 bases and V 1 base, and 5 bases lay outside the gene matches. Germline V gives CDR1 SGHVS, CDR2 FNYEAQ. The CDR3 DNA sequence: TGTGCCAGCAGCTTAGGAACTAGCGGAACCAATGAGCAGTTCTTC. This translates into CASSLGTSGTNEQFF.

The chain joins TRBV4-1 to TRBJ1-1; 7 bases align to TRBD1. CDR3 size: 13 residues. The germline gives CDR1 MGHRA, CDR2 YSYEKL. V lost 5 bases and J lost 4; bases outside the gene matches: 4. The CDR3 sequence: CASSRGLGTEAFF. The CDR3 DNA is TGCGCCAGCAGCAGGGGGCTTGGCACTGAAGCTTTCTTT.

Only a few counts were recorded for this clone. The chain has TRBV5-4 and TRBJ1-5, with a tentative D call TRBD1 (5 bases). Looked up from germline, CDR1 is SGHNT and CDR2 is YYREEE (reference sequence). The CDR3 is 17 residues long. Trimming pared 3 bases from V and 1 base from J, leaving 17 bases between. CDR3 sequence: CASSSTWGEGSNQPQHF. The CDR3 region has the DNA TGTGCCAGCAGCTCGACCTGGGGGGAAGGAAGCAATCAGCCCCAGCATTTT.

The J gene is TRBJ1-4, the V gene TRBV6-6, with D perhaps TRBD1 (6 bases). There are 14 residues in the CDR3. CDR1 is MNHNY and CDR2 is SVGAGI in the germline V gene (reference sequence). The V end lost 6 bases, the J end lost 0 bases, and 8 bases lay between the germline ends. The CDR3 is CASSQGSTNEKLFF. CDR3 sequence (DNA): TGTGCCAGCAGCCAGGGGTCAACTAATGAAAAACTGTTTTTT.

The chain has TRBV4-3 and TRBJ2-2; 7 nucleotides line up with TRBD1. J was trimmed by 3 bases and V by 1 base; bases with no gene match: 11. CDR1 and CDR2 (germline): LGHNA, YSLEER. The CDR3 is made up of 18 amino acids. DNA for the CDR3: TGCGCCAGCAGCCAAGGTAACAGGGGTGGAAAGGACACCGGGGAGCTGTTTTTT. Translation gives CASSQGNRGGKDTGELFF.

This sequence joins TRBV2 and TRBJ1-5; the D gene is possibly TRBD1 (5 bases). The CDR3 covers 15 residues. Germline V gene lookup returns CDR1 SNHLY and CDR2 FYNNEI. V was pared by 2 bases and J by 1 base, with 9 bases between. The CDR3 DNA is TGTGCCAGCAGTGAATTTCAGGGAAGCAATCAGCCCCAGCATTTT. It is translated as CASSEFQGSNQPQHF. Based on the CDR3 plus reference TRBV2 and TRBJ1-5, the full variable domain is EPEVTQTPSHQVTQMGQEVILRCVPISNHLYFYWYRQILGQKVEFLVSFYNNEISEKSEIFDDQFSVERPDGSNFTLKIRSTKLEDSAMYFCASSEFQGSNQPQHFGDGTRLSIL.

The V gene is TRBV2, the J gene TRBJ1-6, with TRBD1 identical over 7 bases. Trimming cost V 6 bases and J 10 bases; bases outside gene matches: 9. From germline, CDR1 is SNHLY and CDR2 FYNNEI. This CDR3 contains 14 residues. The CDR3 here is CASREQGLRSPLHF. The CDR3 DNA follows: TGTGCCAGCAGGGAACAGGGGCTGAGATCACCCCTCCACTTT.

This chain connects TRBV9 to TRBJ2-1; D gene uncertain. The V end lost 3 bases, the J end lost 7 bases, and 11 bases lay between the germline ends. The V gene's germline CDR1 is SGDLS and CDR2 YYNGEE. This CDR3 comprises 13 residues. CDR3 sequence: CASSGIPGNEQFF. In nucleotides, the CDR3 is TGTGCCAGCAGCGGGATACCAGGAAATGAGCAGTTCTTC.

V and J are TRBV6-6 and TRBJ2-2; D perhaps matches TRBD1 (6 bases). This CDR3 spans 14 amino acids. Trimming stripped 8 bases from V and 4 bases from J, with 14 bases between. Germline CDR1 reads MNHNY; CDR2 reads SVGAGI (reference sequence). CDR3: CASLGGIGTGELFF. The CDR3 bases are TGTGCCAGCCTAGGGGGTATAGGCACCGGGGAGCTGTTTTTT.

The rearrangement uses TRBV28 and TRBJ2-7; perhaps TRBD2 as D (7 bases). CDR3 length: 16 residues. Trimming took off 5 bases at V and 1 base at J, with 18 bases between the two ends. The germline V gene has CDR1 MDHEN and CDR2 SYDVKM. CDR3 loop: CASSLGGGDLSYEQYF. The CDR3 region has the DNA TGTGCCAGCAGTCTAGGGGGGGGAGACTTATCCTACGAGCAGTACTTC.

This chain uses TRBV10-3 with TRBJ1-2, with D possibly being TRBD1 (6 bases). The CDR3 sequence is 14 residues long. Germline CDR1 is ENHRY and CDR2 is SYGVKD. The V end was cut by 6 bases, the J end by 5 bases, with 16 bases between. The CDR3 DNA reads TGTGCCATCAGCGAAGCGGGGGCTCCGTATGGCTACACCTTC. Translation gives CAISEAGAPYGYTF.

The chain uses TRBV19 and TRBJ1-4; D may be TRBD1 (6 bases). Germline CDR1 reads LNHDA; CDR2 reads SQIVND (reference sequence). The CDR3 sequence is 17 residues long. The V end was cut by 6 bases, the J end by 5 bases, with 22 bases between. CDR3 nucleotides: TGTGCCAGTAGGATGTTTATTGGGGGCCAATACAATGAAAAACTGTTTTTT. It is translated as CASRMFIGGQYNEKLFF.

V is TRBV27 and J is TRBJ2-5, with 8 bases fitting TRBD1. V shed 6 bases and J 4 bases; nucleotides not matched to a gene: 4. CDR1 is MNHEY and CDR2 is SMNVEV in the germline V gene (reference sequence). The CDR3 runs 13 residues. The CDR3 nucleotides read TGTGCCAGCAGGAGAACAGGGGGAGAGACCCAGTACTTC. It codes for CASRRTGGETQYF.

This clone has only one observation. The chain is built from TRBV7-9 and TRBJ1-4, with 7 positions matching TRBD1. This CDR3 is 16 amino acids long. Unmatched junction bases numbered 5, after V lost 4 bases and J lost 0 bases. The germline CDR1 and CDR2 sequences are SEHNR and FQNEAQ (reference sequence). For the CDR3, the DNA is TGTGCCAGCAGCTCCCGACAGGGTGCAACTAATGAAAAACTGTTTTTT. Its translation: CASSSRQGATNEKLFF.

This sequence joins TRBV9 and TRBJ2-3; D not certain. The CDR3 is made up of 14 amino acids. Trimming removed 0 bases from V and 2 bases from J, with 7 bases in between. CDR1 is SGDLS, CDR2 YYNGEE, per germline. For the CDR3, the DNA is TGTGCCAGCAGCGTAGGAGGCTACACAGATACGCAGTATTTT. As protein: CASSVGGYTDTQYF.

The V call is TRBV11-2, the J call TRBJ1-2; 8 bases align to TRBD1. Germline V gives CDR1 SGHAT, CDR2 FQNNGV. V trimming: 5 bases; J trimming: 4 bases; junction bases outside the gene matches: 9. The CDR3 covers 15 residues. CDR3 residues: CASSRALQGGYGYTF. CDR3 DNA sequence: TGTGCCAGCAGCCGGGCCTTACAGGGGGGCTATGGCTACACCTTC.

V gene TRBV19 combines with J gene TRBJ1-2; unclear D gene. V lost 8 bases and J lost 3, with 31 bases in between. CDR3 length equals 19 residues. From germline, CDR1 is LNHDA and CDR2 SQIVND (reference sequence). The CDR3 region is CASRHARWRRVGSHYGYTF. CDR3 bases: TGTGCCAGTCGCCACGCAAGGTGGAGGCGAGTGGGATCCCACTATGGCTACACCTTC.

The chain employs TRBV3-1 (or the pseudogene TRBV3-2) and TRBJ2-5, with D possibly matching TRBD1 (6 bases). Germline assignment: CDR1 LGHDT and CDR2 YNNKEL (reference sequence). This CDR3 is 16 amino acids long. V was trimmed by 4 bases and J by 3 bases, leaving 18 bases between them. The CDR3 coding sequence is TGTGCCAGCAGCCCTTCGGACAGCCTCGCGGAAGAGACCCAGTACTTC. Translation: CASSPSDSLAEETQYF.